This T cell receptor beta chain was obtained from a study of T-cell memory formation after mild COVID-19. In the study overall: Largely donor-specific TCR clusters were found.

Study-wide findings and caveats: In second-wave clones peaking day 37, SARS-CoV-2 specificity remained unconfirmed. Mainly in CM and EM were contracting CD4+ clones; CD8+ were in EMRA.

Trimming cost V 3 bases and J 0 bases, with 21 bases left between them. The CDR3 is made up of 19 amino acids. Germline CDR1 reads MGHRA; CDR2 reads YSYEKL. TCRdb fed the 5' RACE reads into MiXCR, producing one record per CDR3 protein. The sample carries about 470,000 distinct CDR3 sequences, approximately 18% recorded once. A word on this clonotype: Its specificity is not known.

The sample was PBMCs or a T cell subset sorted from them (not recorded which). This chain links TRBV4-1 with TRBJ1-5, with D possibly being TRBD1 (6 bases). This TCR was recovered from an adult woman who had mild COVID-19 (a few samples of this study predate the infection). Cell type and time point are not known. The DNA of the CDR3 is TGCGCCAGCAGCCAGGTTCCCGGACAGAGAAAAACTAGCAATCAGCCCCAGCATTTT. Encoded protein: CASSQVPGQRKTSNQPQHF.